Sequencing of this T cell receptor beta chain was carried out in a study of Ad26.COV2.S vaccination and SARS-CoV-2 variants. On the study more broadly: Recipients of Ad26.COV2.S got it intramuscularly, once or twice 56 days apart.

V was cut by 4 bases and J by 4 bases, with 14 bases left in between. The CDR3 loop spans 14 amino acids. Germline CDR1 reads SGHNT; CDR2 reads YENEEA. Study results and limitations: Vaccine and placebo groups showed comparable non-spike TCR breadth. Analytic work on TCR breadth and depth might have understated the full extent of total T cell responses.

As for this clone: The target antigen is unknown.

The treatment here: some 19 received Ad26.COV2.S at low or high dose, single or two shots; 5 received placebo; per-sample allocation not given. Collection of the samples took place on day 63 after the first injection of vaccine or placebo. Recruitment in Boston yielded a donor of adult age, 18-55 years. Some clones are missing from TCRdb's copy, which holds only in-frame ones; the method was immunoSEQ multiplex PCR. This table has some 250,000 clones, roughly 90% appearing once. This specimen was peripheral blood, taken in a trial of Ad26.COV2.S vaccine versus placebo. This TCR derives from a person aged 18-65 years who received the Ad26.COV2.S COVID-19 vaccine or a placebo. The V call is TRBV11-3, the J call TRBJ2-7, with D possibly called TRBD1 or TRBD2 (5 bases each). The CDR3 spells CASSSQAGTYEQYF. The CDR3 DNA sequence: TGTGCCAGCAGCTCCCAAGCAGGGACGTACGAGCAGTACTTC.